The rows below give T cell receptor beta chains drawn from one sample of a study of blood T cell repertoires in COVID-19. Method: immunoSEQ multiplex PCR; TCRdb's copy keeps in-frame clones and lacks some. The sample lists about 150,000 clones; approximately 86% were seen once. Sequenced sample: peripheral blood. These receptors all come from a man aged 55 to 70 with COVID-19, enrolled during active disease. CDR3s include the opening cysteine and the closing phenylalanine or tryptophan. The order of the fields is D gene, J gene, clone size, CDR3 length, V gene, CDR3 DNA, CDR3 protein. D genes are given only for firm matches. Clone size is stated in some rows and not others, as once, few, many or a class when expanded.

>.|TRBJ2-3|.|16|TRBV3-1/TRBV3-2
TGTGCCAGCAGCCAAGAGGTGACAGGCCGCACAGATACGCAGTATTTT
CASSQEVTGRTDTQYF
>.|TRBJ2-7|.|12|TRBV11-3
TGTGCCAGCAGCTCGGGTGCCTACGAGCAGTACTTC
CASSSGAYEQYF
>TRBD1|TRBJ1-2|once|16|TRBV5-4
TGTGCCAGCAGCCCTCCGGGACAGGGATTTTACTATGGCTACACCTTC
CASSPPGQGFYYGYTF
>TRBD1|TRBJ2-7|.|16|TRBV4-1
TGCGCCAGCAGCCAATTATGGAGACAGGGTCCCTACGAGCAGTACTTC
CASSQLWRQGPYEQYF
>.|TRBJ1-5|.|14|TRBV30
TGTGCCTGGAGTAAGAGGCCAGAGGTTCAGCCCCAGCATTTT
CAWSKRPEVQPQHF
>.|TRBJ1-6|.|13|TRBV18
TGTGCCAGCTCACCGAGGGAAAATTCACCCCTCCACTTT
CASSPRENSPLHF
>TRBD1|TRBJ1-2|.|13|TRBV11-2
TGTGCCAGCAGGGCCGGGACAGGGAATGGCTACACCTTC
CASRAGTGNGYTF
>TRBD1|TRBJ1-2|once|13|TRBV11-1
TGTGCCAGCAGGGCGGGACAGGGCTATGGCTACACCTTC
CASRAGQGYGYTF
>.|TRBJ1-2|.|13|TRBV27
TGTGCCAGCAGTTTTGAGCAGTGGGGCGGCTACACCTTC
CASSFEQWGGYTF
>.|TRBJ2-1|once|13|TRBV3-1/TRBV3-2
TGTGCCAGCAGACAAGGTCCCAACAATGAGCAGTTCTTC
CASRQGPNNEQFF
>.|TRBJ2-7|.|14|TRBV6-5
TGTGCCAGCACAAGGGGTCCCGGCCCCGGCGAGCAGTACTTC
CASTRGPGPGEQYF
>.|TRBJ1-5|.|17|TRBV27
TGTGCCAGCAGTTTATCTGGCAGGGCCGGTAGCAATCAGCCCCAGCATTTT
CASSLSGRAGSNQPQHF
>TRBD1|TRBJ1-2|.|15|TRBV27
TGTGCCAGCAGGCCATCCGGGACAGCCAACTATGGCTACACCTTC
CASRPSGTANYGYTF
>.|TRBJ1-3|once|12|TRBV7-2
TGTGCCAGCAGCTTTTCAGGGGACACCATATATTTT
CASSFSGDTIYF
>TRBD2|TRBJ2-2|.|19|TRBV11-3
TGTGCCAGCAGCCAGCTTCCCTCAACGGGACTAGCGGGACGAAGGGAGCTGTTTTTT
CASSQLPSTGLAGRRELFF
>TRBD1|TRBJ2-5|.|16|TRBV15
TGTGCCACCAGCGGGCCCGGGACAGGAGAAGGAGAGACCCAGTACTTC
CATSGPGTGEGETQYF
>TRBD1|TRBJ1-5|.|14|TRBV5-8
TGTGCCAGCAGTCCTGGGACAGCCAATCAGCCCCAGCATTTT
CASSPGTANQPQHF
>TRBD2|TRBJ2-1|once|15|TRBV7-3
TGTGCCAGCAGTAAGGGGCTAGCGGGTTTCGGTGAGCAGTTCTTC
CASSKGLAGFGEQFF
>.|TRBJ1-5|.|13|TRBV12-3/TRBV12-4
TGTGCCAGCAGCCCATGGGGGGATCAGCCCCAGCATTTT
CASSPWGDQPQHF
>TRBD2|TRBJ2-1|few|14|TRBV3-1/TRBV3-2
TGTGCCAGCAGCGGGACTAGCGGGAGCTTGGAGCAGTTCTTC
CASSGTSGSLEQFF
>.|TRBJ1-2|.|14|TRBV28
TGTGCCAGCACAGGGCCGGACATGGGCTATGGCTACACCTTC
CASTGPDMGYGYTF
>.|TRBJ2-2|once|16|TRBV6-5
TGTGCCAGCAGTTACCAACTAGCTACGAACACCGGGGAGCTGTTTTTT
CASSYQLATNTGELFF
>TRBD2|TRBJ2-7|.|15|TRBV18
TGTGCCAGCTCACCATCCCCGGGAGGCTCCTACGAGCAGTACTTC
CASSPSPGGSYEQYF
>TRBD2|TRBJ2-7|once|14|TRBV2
TGTGCCAGCAAGGAGCGGGATAATTCCTACGAGCAGTACTTC
CASKERDNSYEQYF
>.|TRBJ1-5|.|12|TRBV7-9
TGTGCCAGCAGCACGGACAGTCTTGGGGAGCATTTT
CASSTDSLGEHF
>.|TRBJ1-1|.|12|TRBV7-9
TGTGCCAGCAGCTTCCAGGGCCCTGAAGCTTTCTTT
CASSFQGPEAFF
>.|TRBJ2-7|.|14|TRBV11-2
TGTGCCAGCAGCTTAGGTGAGGGGGCCTACGAGCAGTACTTC
CASSLGEGAYEQYF
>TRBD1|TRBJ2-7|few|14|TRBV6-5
TGTGCCAGCAGTTACGGGACAGGGACCTACGAGCAGTACTTC
CASSYGTGTYEQYF
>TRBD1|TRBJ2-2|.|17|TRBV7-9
TGTGCCAGCAGCCCACCGGACAGGGGGGCGGCCACCGGGGAGCTGTTTTTT
CASSPPDRGAATGELFF
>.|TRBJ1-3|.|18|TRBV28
TGTGCCAGCAGTTCCCCCCCAGGTGGAGGGGCAAGTGGAAACACCATATATTTT
CASSSPPGGGASGNTIYF
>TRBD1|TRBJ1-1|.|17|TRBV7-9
TGTGCCAGCAGCACGAGTGGGACAGGGGGCGTTCGACCTGAAGCTTTCTTT
CASSTSGTGGVRPEAFF
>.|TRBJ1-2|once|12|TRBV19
TGTGCCAGTAGTATAGTCGGGGGGGGCTACACCTTC
CASSIVGGGYTF
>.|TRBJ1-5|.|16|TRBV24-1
TGTGCCACCAGTGCAAAGCTATCCCGGGAAAATCAGCCCCAGCATTTT
CATSAKLSRENQPQHF
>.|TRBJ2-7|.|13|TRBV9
TGTGCCAGCAGCGGGAGGGGATCCTACGAGCAGTACTTC
CASSGRGSYEQYF
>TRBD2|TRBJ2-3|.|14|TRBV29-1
TGCAGCGTTGAAGTAGCGGGGGCGGGAGATACGCAGTATTTT
CSVEVAGAGDTQYF
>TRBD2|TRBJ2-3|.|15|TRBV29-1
TGCAGCGTTGAAGTCGCAGGGAGCGGGGCAGATACGCAGTATTTT
CSVEVAGSGADTQYF
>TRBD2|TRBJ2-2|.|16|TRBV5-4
TGTGCCAGCAGCTTGGTCGTTAGCGGGAGCCCCGGGGAGCTGTTTTTT
CASSLVVSGSPGELFF
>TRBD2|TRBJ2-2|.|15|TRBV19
TGTGCCAGTAGATCCCACGCGGGGGACACCGGGGAGCTGTTTTTT
CASRSHAGDTGELFF
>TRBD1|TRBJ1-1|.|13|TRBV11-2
TGTGCCAGCAGCAGCCAGGGGGTTTCTGAAGCTTTCTTT
CASSSQGVSEAFF
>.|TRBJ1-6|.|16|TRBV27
TGTGCCAGCAGTCCGATATGGGGCCGAGAGGTGTCACCCCTCCACTTT
CASSPIWGREVSPLHF
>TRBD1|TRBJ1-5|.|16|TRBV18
TGTGCCAGCTCACGATGGACAGGGGTTAGCAATCAGCCCCAGCATTTT
CASSRWTGVSNQPQHF
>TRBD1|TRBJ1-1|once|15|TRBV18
TGTGCCAGCTCACCAAGACAGGGAGGGAACACTGAAGCTTTCTTT
CASSPRQGGNTEAFF
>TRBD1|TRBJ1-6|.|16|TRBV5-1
TGCGCCAGCAGCCCAAGACAGGGGGCAGATAATTCACCCCTCCACTTT
CASSPRQGADNSPLHF
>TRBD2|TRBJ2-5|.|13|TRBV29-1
TGCAGCGTCGGGAGGGGGAGGTGGGAGACCCAGTACTTC
CSVGRGRWETQYF
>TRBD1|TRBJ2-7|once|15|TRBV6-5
TGTGCCAGCAGCCCCGGGACAGTTAACTCCTACGAGCAGTACTTC
CASSPGTVNSYEQYF
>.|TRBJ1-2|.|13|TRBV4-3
TGCGCCAGCAGCCACCAGGGAATAGGTGGCTACACCTTC
CASSHQGIGGYTF
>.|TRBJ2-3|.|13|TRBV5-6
TGTGCCAGCAGCTTCTCGGGGGAAGATACGCAGTATTTT
CASSFSGEDTQYF
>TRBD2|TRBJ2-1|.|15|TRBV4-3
TGCGCCAGCAGCCAATATAGGAGTCTAGCGGCTGAGCAGTTCTTC
CASSQYRSLAAEQFF